This T cell receptor (beta chain) was sequenced during a study of blood T cell repertoires in COVID-19. This clone has more than one count but fewer than ten. Generated by immunoSEQ multiplex PCR, the TCRdb table keeps only in-frame clones and is missing some. In the table there are a few hundred thousand clones, around 83% of which are singletons. The CDR3 runs to 14 residues. Germline CDR1 is LGHDT and CDR2 is YNNKEL (reference sequence). The V gene lost 0 bases and the J gene lost 11 bases, with 14 bases spanning the gap. V gene TRBV3-1 (or the pseudogene TRBV3-2) combines with J gene TRBJ2-1; D unresolved. The sequencing sample was made of PBMCs or T cells enriched from blood (not recorded which). The sequence was collected from a middle-aged man who had been exposed to COVID-19. This chain's CDR3 is CASSQDLQKTQQFF. CDR3 DNA: TGTGCCAGCAGCCAAGATCTCCAGAAAACACAGCAGTTCTTC.